This entry concerns a single T cell receptor beta chain. The data stem from a study of blood T cell repertoires in COVID-19. Study background: COVID-19 samples, acute and convalescent, were from the United States, Italy and Spain. PBMCs, B-cell-depleted T cells, or T cells were the source of the cDNA or gDNA that made up the material.

Per the original methods: Reference gene primers were amplified, and this amplification served to estimate nucleated cell counts. Here immunoSEQ multiplex PCR was the method, and the copy in TCRdb shows in-frame clones only, minus some. That table is the source of V, J and clone size, and D and trimming were worked out from the DNA. The sample has a few hundred thousand clones, roughly 86% seen once. Seattle's enrolled individuals joined amid active infection and were then monitored longitudinally. V was cut by 3 bases and J by 1 base, with 19 bases left in between. The CDR3 has 18 residues. The germline V gene has CDR1 SGHVS and CDR2 FQNEAQ.

Material for sequencing was peripheral blood. The chain recombines TRBV7-8 with TRBJ2-1, with D possibly matching TRBD1 (6 bases). The clonotype originates from a woman aged 25 to 39 with COVID-19, enrolled during active disease. CDR3 in amino acids: CASSFYRQGHRSYNEQFF. The CDR3 DNA follows: TGTGCCAGCAGCTTTTATCGGCAGGGACATAGGTCCTACAATGAGCAGTTCTTC.